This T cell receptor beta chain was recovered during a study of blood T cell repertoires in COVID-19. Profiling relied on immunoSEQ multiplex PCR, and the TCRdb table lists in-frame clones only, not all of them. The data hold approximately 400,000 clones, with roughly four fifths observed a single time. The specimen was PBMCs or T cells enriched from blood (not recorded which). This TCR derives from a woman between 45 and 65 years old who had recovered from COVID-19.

The CDR3 protein is CASSLVGQGLDGYTF. The CDR3, as DNA: TGTGCCAGCAGCTTAGTAGGACAGGGCCTCGATGGCTACACCTTC. V gene TRBV7-2 combines with J gene TRBJ1-2, with TRBD1 matching 8 bases. This CDR3 is built from 15 residues. Germline CDR1 SGHTA, CDR2 FQGNSA. The V gene end was trimmed by 1 base and the J gene end by 6 bases; junction bases not matched to a gene: 7. The variable domain in full, with the rest retrieved from reference TRBV7-2 and TRBJ1-2, is GAGVSQSPSNKVTEKGKDVELRCDPISGHTALYWYRQSLGQGLEFLIYFQGNSAPDKSGLPSDRFSAERTGGSVSTLTIQRTQQEDSAVYLCASSLVGQGLDGYTFGSGTRLTVV.